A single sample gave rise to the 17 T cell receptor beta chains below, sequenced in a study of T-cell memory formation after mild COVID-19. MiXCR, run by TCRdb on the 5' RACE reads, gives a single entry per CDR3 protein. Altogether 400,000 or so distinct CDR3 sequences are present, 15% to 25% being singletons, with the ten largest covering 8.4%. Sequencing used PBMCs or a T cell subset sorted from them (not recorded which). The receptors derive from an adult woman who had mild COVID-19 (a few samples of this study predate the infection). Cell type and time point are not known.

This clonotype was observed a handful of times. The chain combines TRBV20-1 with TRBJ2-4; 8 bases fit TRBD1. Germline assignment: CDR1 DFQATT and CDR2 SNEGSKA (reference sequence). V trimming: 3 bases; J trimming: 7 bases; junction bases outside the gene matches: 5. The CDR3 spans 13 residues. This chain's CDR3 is CSASRDRLNIQYF. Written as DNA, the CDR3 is TGCAGTGCTAGCCGGGACAGGCTGAACATTCAGTACTTC.

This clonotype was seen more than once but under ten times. CDR3 bases: TGCGCCAGCAGCTTGGCCATGAATTACGAGCAGTACTTC. This encodes CASSLAMNYEQYF. The chain recombines TRBV5-1 with TRBJ2-7, with D uncertain. This CDR3 comprises 13 residues. The V and J ends lost 0 bases and 4 bases respectively, with 8 bases between them. The germline gives CDR1 SGHRS, CDR2 YFSETQ.

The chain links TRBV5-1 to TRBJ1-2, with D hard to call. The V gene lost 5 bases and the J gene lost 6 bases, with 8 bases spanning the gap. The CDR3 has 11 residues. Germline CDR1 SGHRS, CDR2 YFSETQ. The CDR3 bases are TGCGCCAGCAGAAACAACAATGGCTACACCTTC. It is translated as CASRNNNGYTF. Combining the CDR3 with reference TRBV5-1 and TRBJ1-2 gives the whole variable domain KAGVTQTPRYLIKTRGQQVTLSCSPISGHRSVSWYQQTPGQGLQFLFEYFSETQRNKGNFPGRFSGRQFSNSRSEMNVSTLELGDSALYLCASRNNNGYTFGSGTRLTVV.

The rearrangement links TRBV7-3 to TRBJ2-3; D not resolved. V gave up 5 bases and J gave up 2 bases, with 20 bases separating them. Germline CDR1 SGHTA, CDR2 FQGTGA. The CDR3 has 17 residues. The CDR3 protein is CASSRRLTSTDTDTQYF. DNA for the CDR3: TGTGCCAGCAGCCGCCGCCTTACATCTACTGACACAGATACGCAGTATTTT.

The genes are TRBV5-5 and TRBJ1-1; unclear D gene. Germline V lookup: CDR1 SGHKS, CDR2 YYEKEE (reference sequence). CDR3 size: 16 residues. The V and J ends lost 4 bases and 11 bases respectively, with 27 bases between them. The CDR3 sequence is CASSGTPGSNPSRAFF. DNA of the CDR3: TGTGCCAGCAGCGGAACCCCCGGGAGCAACCCATCGCGGGCTTTCTTT.

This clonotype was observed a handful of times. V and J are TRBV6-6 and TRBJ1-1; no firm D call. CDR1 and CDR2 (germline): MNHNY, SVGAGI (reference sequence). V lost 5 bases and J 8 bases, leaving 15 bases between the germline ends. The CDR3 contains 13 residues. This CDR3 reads CASSTGPRIEAFF. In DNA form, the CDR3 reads TGTGCCAGCAGTACCGGGCCTCGTATAGAAGCTTTCTTT.

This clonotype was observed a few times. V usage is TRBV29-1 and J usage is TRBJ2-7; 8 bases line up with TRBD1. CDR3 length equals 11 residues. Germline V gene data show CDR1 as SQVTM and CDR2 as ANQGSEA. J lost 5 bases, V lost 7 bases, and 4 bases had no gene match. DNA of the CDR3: TGCAGCGCCGGGACAGGAGACGAGCAGTACTTC. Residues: CSAGTGDEQYF.

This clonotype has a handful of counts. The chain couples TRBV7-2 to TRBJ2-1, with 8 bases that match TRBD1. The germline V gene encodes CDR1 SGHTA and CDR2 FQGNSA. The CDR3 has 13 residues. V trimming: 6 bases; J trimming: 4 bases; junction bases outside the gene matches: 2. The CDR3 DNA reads TGTGCCAGCAGAAGACAGGGGTACAATGAGCAGTTCTTC. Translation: CASRRQGYNEQFF.

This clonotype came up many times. The CDR3 is CASSQGVQGSNQPQHF. The CDR3 region has the DNA TGTGCCAGCAGCCAAGGGGTACAGGGGAGCAATCAGCCCCAGCATTTT. The chain combines TRBV4-2 with TRBJ1-5; 7 bases are shared with TRBD1. The CDR3 extends over 16 amino acids. Trimming took 1 base from V and 1 from J; bases not matched to a gene: 4. The V gene's germline CDR1 is LGHNA and CDR2 YNFKEQ.

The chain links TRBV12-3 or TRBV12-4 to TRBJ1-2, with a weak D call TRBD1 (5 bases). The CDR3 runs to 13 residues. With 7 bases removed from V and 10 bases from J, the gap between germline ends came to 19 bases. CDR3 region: CASIARGRKDYTF. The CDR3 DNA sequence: TGTGCCAGCATTGCACGGGGGAGAAAGGACTACACCTTC.

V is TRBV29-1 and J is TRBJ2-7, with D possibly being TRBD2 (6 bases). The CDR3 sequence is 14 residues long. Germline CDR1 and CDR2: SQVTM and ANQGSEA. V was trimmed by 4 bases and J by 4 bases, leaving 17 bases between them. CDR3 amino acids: CSVAPGLKSYEQYF. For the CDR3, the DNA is TGCAGCGTTGCACCGGGACTCAAGTCGTACGAGCAGTACTTC.

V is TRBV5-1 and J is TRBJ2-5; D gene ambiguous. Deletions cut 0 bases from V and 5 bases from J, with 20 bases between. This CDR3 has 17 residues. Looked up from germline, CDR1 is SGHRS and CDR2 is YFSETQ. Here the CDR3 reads CASSLASGADPRETQYF. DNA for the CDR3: TGCGCCAGCAGCTTGGCCTCTGGCGCTGATCCTCGGGAGACCCAGTACTTC.

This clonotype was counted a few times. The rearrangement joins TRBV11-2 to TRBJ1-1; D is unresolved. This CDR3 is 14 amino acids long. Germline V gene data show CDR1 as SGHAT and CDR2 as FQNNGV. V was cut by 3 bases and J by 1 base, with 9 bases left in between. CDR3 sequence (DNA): TGTGCCAGCAGCTTGTCACTCGCGAACACTGAAGCTTTCTTT. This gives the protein CASSLSLANTEAFF. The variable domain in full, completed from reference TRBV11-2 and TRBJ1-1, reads EAGVAQSPRYKIIEKRQSVAFWCNPISGHATLYWYQQILGQGPKLLIQFQNNGVVDDSQLPKDRFSAERLKGVDSTLKIQPAKLEDSAVYLCASSLSLANTEAFFGQGTRLTVV.

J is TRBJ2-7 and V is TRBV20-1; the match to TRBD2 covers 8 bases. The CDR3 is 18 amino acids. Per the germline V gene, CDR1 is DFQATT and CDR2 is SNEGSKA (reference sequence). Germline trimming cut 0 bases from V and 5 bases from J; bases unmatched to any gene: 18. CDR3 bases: TGCAGTGCTAGAGATCGGGAGGGATCAACGGGAGGAAGCCACGAGCAGTACTTC. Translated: CSARDREGSTGGSHEQYF.

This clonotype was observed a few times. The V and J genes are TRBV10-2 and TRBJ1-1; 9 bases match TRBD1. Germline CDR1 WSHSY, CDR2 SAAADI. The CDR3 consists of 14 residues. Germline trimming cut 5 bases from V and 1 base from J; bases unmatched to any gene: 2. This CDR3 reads CASSKTGGNTEAFF. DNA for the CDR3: TGCGCCAGCAGTAAGACAGGGGGGAACACTGAAGCTTTCTTT.

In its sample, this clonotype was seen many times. In DNA, the CDR3 is TGCAGTGCTAGCAACCCGGGACAAGGCAACACTGAAGCTTTCTTT. Its translation: CSASNPGQGNTEAFF. The chain carries TRBV20-1 and TRBJ1-1, with D maybe TRBD1 (6 bases). In germline, CDR1 is DFQATT, CDR2 SNEGSKA (reference sequence). This CDR3 contains 15 residues. Trimming left V 3 bases short and J 2 bases short, with 16 bases between.

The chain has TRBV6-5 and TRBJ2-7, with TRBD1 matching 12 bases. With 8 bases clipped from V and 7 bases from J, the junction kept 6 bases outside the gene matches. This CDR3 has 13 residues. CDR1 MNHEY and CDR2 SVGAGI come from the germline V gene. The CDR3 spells CASWDRGRGEQYF. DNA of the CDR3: TGTGCCAGCTGGGACAGGGGGCGAGGTGAGCAGTACTTC.